The source of this T cell receptor beta chain is a study of shared clonotypes between healthy human individuals. V was clipped by 5 bases and J by 2 bases; unmatched bases: 12. The germline gives CDR1 SGHRS, CDR2 YFSETQ. The CDR3 contains 16 residues. The method was immunoSEQ multiplex PCR; TCRdb's version includes in-frame clones alone and lacks a portion of them. The repertoire holds 2 million to 2.5 million clones, roughly 92% seen once, with around 0.4% in the top ten. The V gene is TRBV5-1, the J gene TRBJ2-7, with TRBD1 identical over 8 bases. Sequenced: naive CD4+ T cells from PBMCs. This sample's subset: CD45RA+ positively selected. The source is a man between 18 and 29 years old in good health. Some clones in this sample may be carry-over from other donors' samples. CDR3 region: CASSLKQGGATYEQYF. For the CDR3, the DNA is TGCGCCAGCAGTCTTAAACAGGGGGGAGCCACCTACGAGCAGTACTTC.